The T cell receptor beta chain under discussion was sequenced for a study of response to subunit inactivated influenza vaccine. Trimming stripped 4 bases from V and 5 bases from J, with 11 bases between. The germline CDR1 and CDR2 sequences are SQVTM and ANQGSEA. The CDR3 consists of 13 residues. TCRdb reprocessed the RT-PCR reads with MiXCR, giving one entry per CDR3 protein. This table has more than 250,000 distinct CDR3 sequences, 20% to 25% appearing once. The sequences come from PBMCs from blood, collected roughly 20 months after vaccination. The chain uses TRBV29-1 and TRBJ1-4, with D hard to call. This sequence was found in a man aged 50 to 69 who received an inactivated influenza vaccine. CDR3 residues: CSVVQRSNEKLFF. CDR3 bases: TGCAGCGTTGTACAGCGGTCGAATGAAAAACTGTTTTTT. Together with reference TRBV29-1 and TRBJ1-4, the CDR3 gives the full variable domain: SAVISQKPSRDICQRGTSLTIQCQVDSQVTMMFWYRQQPGQSLTLIATANQGSEATYESGFVIDKFPISRPNLTFSTLTVSNMSPEDSSIYLCSVVQRSNEKLFFGSGTQLSVL.